A selection of T cell receptor beta chains follows, all from one sample in a study of cytomegalovirus exposure and HLA in healthy donors. The repertoire was sequenced with immunoSEQ multiplex PCR; TCRdb's copy has only in-frame clones and lacks some. The repertoire holds tens of thousands of clones, 60% to 75% seen once, with about a fifth in the top ten. Sequencing was carried out using PBMCs. These receptors came from a man in his forties in good health and CMV-seropositive. Each CDR3 is given with its conserved first and last residue. The D gene is left open where the match is weak. Rows may omit the clone size; those that give it use once, few, many or a size class.

V	J	size	D	DNA	CDR3
TRBV28	TRBJ2-1	few	TRBD1	TGTGCCAGCAGTTCCCCTCCGGGACAGGGGGCAAGGCAGTTCTTC	CASSSPPGQGARQFF
TRBV9	TRBJ2-5	-	-	TGTGCCAGCAGCCCCGGAGAGGGGGAAGAGACCCAGTACTTC	CASSPGEGEETQYF
TRBV7-9	TRBJ2-5	-	-	TGTGCCAGCAGCTACCCCACAGGTACAGAGACCCAGTACTTC	CASSYPTGTETQYF
TRBV27	TRBJ2-5	-	-	TGTGCCAGCAGTTTGGCATTAGCAGAGACCCAGTACTTC	CASSLALAETQYF
TRBV2	TRBJ1-2	once	-	TGTGCCAGCAGTGAATACTTACAGGGAAATGGCTACACCTTC	CASSEYLQGNGYTF
TRBV4-2	TRBJ1-3	-	-	TGTGCCAGCAGCACAATCGTGGAGGGGGGAAACACCATATATTTT	CASSTIVEGGNTIYF
TRBV13	TRBJ2-1	few	TRBD2	TGTGCCAGCAGCATCGGACTAGCGGGGGGGCCGAGTCGTTTGAATGAGCAGTTCTTC	CASSIGLAGGPSRLNEQFF
TRBV18	TRBJ2-5	-	TRBD1	TGTGCCAGCTCACCACGGCAAAAGCTCAGGGGGCACGAGACCCAGTACTTC	CASSPRQKLRGHETQYF
TRBV5-6	TRBJ2-6	-	TRBD1	TGTGCCAGCAGGTCGATAAGGCAGGGGGCTGGATCCGGGGCCAACGTCCTGACTTTC	CASRSIRQGAGSGANVLTF
TRBV5-5	TRBJ1-1	-	-	TGTGCCAGCAGCCTCCGGACAGCACAGAACACTGAAGCTTTCTTT	CASSLRTAQNTEAFF
TRBV14	TRBJ1-2	-	-	TGTGCCAGCAGCCAAGGTGCCGACAGCTACTATGGCTACACCTTC	CASSQGADSYYGYTF
TRBV5-6	TRBJ2-7	-	TRBD2	TGTGCCAGCAGCTTGGGGGGCGGGGGACCCTACGAGCAGTACTTC	CASSLGGGGPYEQYF
TRBV27	TRBJ2-1	-	TRBD2	TGTGCCAGCAGTGTAGCGGGGGGGAACTACAATGAGCAGTTCTTC	CASSVAGGNYNEQFF
TRBV7-9	TRBJ2-7	-	TRBD2	TGTGCCAGCAGTACACACGGGGGGTTCTACGAGCAGTACTTC	CASSTHGGFYEQYF
TRBV6-1	TRBJ1-1	-	-	TGTGCCAGCAGTGAAGCCGGCCGGGGTCGGACTGAAGCTTTCTTT	CASSEAGRGRTEAFF
TRBV9	TRBJ2-7	-	TRBD2	TGTGCCAGCAGCTCCCGTGGGACTAGCGGCCTCTACGAGCAGTACTTC	CASSSRGTSGLYEQYF
TRBV5-1	TRBJ1-3	-	-	TGCGCCAGCAGCTTAGGTAGCAGCCGCTCTGGAAACACCATATATTTT	CASSLGSSRSGNTIYF
TRBV5-4	TRBJ2-5	-	-	TGTGCCAGCAGCTTGGGCTCAGGGACCCAGTACTTC	CASSLGSGTQYF
TRBV18	TRBJ1-1	-	TRBD1	TGTGCCAGCTCACCTGTTCAGGGGGCATCCACTGAAGCTTTCTTT	CASSPVQGASTEAFF
TRBV19	TRBJ1-1	-	-	TGTGCCAGTAGTATTGAGGAGGAGTTGAACACTGAAGCTTTCTTT	CASSIEEELNTEAFF
TRBV29-1	TRBJ2-3	-	TRBD2	TGCAGCGTGGACCCGGCGGGAGACACAGATACGCAGTATTTT	CSVDPAGDTDTQYF
TRBV28	TRBJ1-1	-	TRBD1	TGTGCCAGCAGGGGGACAGGGAGGGGAGTAGCTGAAGCTTTCTTT	CASRGTGRGVAEAFF
TRBV28	TRBJ1-1	-	-	TGTGCCAGCAGTTTAACAGGGAGTGAGACTGAAGCTTTCTTT	CASSLTGSETEAFF
TRBV28	TRBJ1-5	once	TRBD1	TGTGCCAGCAGTTTGCAGGGGGCCGTCAATCAGCCCCAGCATTTT	CASSLQGAVNQPQHF
TRBV4-1	TRBJ2-7	-	-	TGCGCCAGCAGCCAAGAACGAGGTGGAGGGCCTCTAAGCGAGCAGTACTTC	CASSQERGGGPLSEQYF
TRBV7-8	TRBJ1-2	-	-	TGTGCCAGCAGCTTAACTACAGGGCTAGGAGACTATGGCTACACCTTC	CASSLTTGLGDYGYTF
TRBV28	TRBJ2-7	-	-	TGTGCCAGCAGAAATACAGCTAACTACGAGCAGTACTTC	CASRNTANYEQYF
TRBV30	TRBJ1-1	-	TRBD1	TGTGCCTGGCGCGGGACAGGGTACGCTGAAGCTTTCTTT	CAWRGTGYAEAFF
TRBV5-4	TRBJ2-7	-	-	TGTGCCAGTAACGAGGGTAATGGCTACGAGCAGTACTTC	CASNEGNGYEQYF
TRBV2	TRBJ1-2	-	-	TGTGCCAGCAGTGAGGGGACTCTAGCTAACTATGCCTACACCTTT	CASSEGTLANYAYTF
TRBV9	TRBJ1-2	once	-	TGTGCCAGCAGCGTATACGTCAGCGGGGGGCCTGGCTACACCTTC	CASSVYVSGGPGYTF
TRBV30	TRBJ1-3	-	-	TGTGCCAGAACAGCAGGGCCTGGAAACACCATATATTTT	CARTAGPGNTIYF
TRBV4-1	TRBJ2-1	-	TRBD2	TGCGCCAGCAGCCCGACTAGCGGGGGGGCCTATGAGCAGTTCTTC	CASSPTSGGAYEQFF
TRBV6-5	TRBJ1-5	-	TRBD1	TGTGCCAGTCGAGGGACAGATAGCAATCAGCCCCAGCATTTT	CASRGTDSNQPQHF
TRBV4-1	TRBJ2-2	-	TRBD1	TGCGCCACCAAGGACAGGGTGATTGGCACCGGGGAGCTGTTTTTT	CATKDRVIGTGELFF
TRBV11-3	TRBJ2-7	-	-	TGTGCCAGCAGCTTAGACGAAGCACAGGGAACCTACGAGCAGTACTTC	CASSLDEAQGTYEQYF
TRBV6-6	TRBJ2-2	-	-	TGTGCCAGCTCCCCGGCCGGGGAGCTGTTTTTT	CASSPAGELFF
TRBV5-6	TRBJ2-3	-	TRBD2	TGTGCCAGCAGCCGTACTAGCGGACCTGCAGATACGCAGTATTTT	CASSRTSGPADTQYF
TRBV11-2	TRBJ2-7	few	TRBD1	TGTGCCAGCCAGGGAACAGGGGTTAGCTCCTACGAGCAGTACTTC	CASQGTGVSSYEQYF
TRBV7-2	TRBJ1-1	few	-	TGTGCCAGCAGCTTTGGCCGTTTCCGTCGGGGGAACACTGAAGCTTTCTTT	CASSFGRFRRGNTEAFF